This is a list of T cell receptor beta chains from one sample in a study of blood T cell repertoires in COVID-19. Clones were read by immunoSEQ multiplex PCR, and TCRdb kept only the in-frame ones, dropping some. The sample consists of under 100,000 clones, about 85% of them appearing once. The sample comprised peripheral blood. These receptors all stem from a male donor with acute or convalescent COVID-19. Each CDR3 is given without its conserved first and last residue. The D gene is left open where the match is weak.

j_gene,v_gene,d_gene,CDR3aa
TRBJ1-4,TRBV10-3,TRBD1,AISEGDRSNEKLF
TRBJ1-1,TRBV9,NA,ASSLMQGSEAF
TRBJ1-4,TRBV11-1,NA,ASSLRRGEKLF
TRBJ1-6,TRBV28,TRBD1,ASSSKTGAIYSPLH
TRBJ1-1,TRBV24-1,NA,ATSGAPNTEAF
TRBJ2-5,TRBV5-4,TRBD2,ASSLGLAGAQETQY
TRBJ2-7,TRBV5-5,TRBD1,ASSPRTGGGYEQY
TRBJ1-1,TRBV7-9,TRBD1,ASSLEQGGLWGAF
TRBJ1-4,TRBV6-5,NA,ASSYSTVGLEKLF
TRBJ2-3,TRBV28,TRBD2,ASSGAGGTDTQY
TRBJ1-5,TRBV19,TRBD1,ASSGTGAENQPQH
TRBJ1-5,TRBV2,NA,ASSEGASPQH
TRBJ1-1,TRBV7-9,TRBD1,ASSLAGTGEAEAF
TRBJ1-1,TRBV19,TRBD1,ASSPGQGTNTEAF
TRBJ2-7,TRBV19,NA,ASSIDPGDEQY
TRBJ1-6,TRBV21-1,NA,ASSRNRGSTPLH
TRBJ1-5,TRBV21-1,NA,ASSKGDSNQPQH
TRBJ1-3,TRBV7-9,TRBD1,ASSFKGQGAGNTIY
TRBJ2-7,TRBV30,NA,AWSVQQNYEQY
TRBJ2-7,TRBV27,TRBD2,TSSQLAGGTEQY
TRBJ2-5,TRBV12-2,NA,ASRASGTGVKETQY
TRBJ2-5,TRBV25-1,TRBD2,ASSAMRGGGETQY
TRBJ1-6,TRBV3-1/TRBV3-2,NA,ASSPTPPSSYNSPLH
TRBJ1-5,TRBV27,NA,ASSFRGQPQH
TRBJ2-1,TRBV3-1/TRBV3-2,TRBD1,ASSQYSRTGTYNEQF
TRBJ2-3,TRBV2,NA,ASSDANRVQY